Each of the 27 T cell receptor beta chains below was sequenced from the same sample in a study of shared clonotypes between healthy human individuals (dated by TCRdb to 2018 to 2020). The library was prepared using the immunoSEQ multiplex PCR assay. The table comes from immuneACCESS by way of TCRdb, which keeps in-frame sequences with V and J called. Part of the clones is missing from these tables; in studies checked, under half for an unresolved V gene and the rest for unknown reasons. The sample includes about 520,000 clones, with more than 95% observed a single time. About 0.064% of the sample is held by the ten biggest clonotypes. The sample taken for sequencing was naive CD4+ T cells sorted from blood. Per the publication, the cell subset or site label means: CD45RA+ positively selected. These receptors were collected from a woman in her 30s in good health.

This clone was found once. The rearrangement links TRBV29-1 to TRBJ1-1, with D possibly TRBD1 on 5 matching bases. This CDR3 has 13 residues. Germline V lookup: CDR1 SQVTM, CDR2 ANQGSEA. Trimming took off 7 bases at V and 1 base at J, with 13 bases between the two ends. The CDR3 coding sequence is TGCAGCGCGGGACGTTCGGAGAACACTGAAGCTTTCTTT. Translation: CSAGRSENTEAFF.

In its sample, this clone was seen once. The chain joins TRBV6-4 to TRBJ1-5, with D unclear. V was shortened by 5 bases and J by 7 bases, with 12 bases between the two germline ends. From germline, CDR1 is MRHNA and CDR2 SNTAGT. This CDR3 contains 13 residues. The CDR3 DNA reads as TGTGCCAGCAGTCAAAACGAAGGACAGCCCCAGCATTTT. As protein: CASSQNEGQPQHF.

The gene calls are TRBV11-2 and TRBJ2-1, with TRBD2 matching 10 bases. The germline CDR1 and CDR2 sequences are SGHAT and FQNNGV. The CDR3 has 16 amino acids. Trimming at V came to 1 base and at J to 7 bases, leaving 7 bases not matched to a gene. CDR3 nucleotides: TGTGCCAGCAGCTTAGTTGGAACTAGCGGGAATAATGAGCAGTTCTTC. Its translation is CASSLVGTSGNNEQFF.

This rearrangement joins TRBV5-6 to TRBJ1-2; D is ambiguous. This CDR3 has 10 amino acids. From germline, CDR1 is SGHDT and CDR2 YYEEEE. V lost 4 bases to trimming and J lost 8 bases, with 6 bases between them. CDR3 protein: CASSPVGYTF. CDR3 DNA: TGTGCCAGCAGCCCAGTAGGCTACACCTTC. Complete variable domain (other parts from reference TRBV5-6 and TRBJ1-2): DAGVTQSPTHLIKTRGQQVTLRCSPKSGHDTVSWYQQALGQGPQFIFQYYEEEERQRGNFPDRFSGHQFPNYSSELNVNALLLGDSALYLCASSPVGYTFGSGTRLTVV.

The gene calls are TRBV19 and TRBJ2-1; D is possibly TRBD1 (6 bases). In germline, CDR1 is LNHDA, CDR2 SQIVND (reference sequence). This CDR3 spans 15 amino acids. V lost 7 bases to trimming and J lost 9 bases, with 22 bases between them. CDR3 residues: CASTQGFLPNSEQFF. Here the CDR3 DNA reads TGTGCCAGTACTCAGGGGTTTCTGCCCAATAGTGAGCAGTTCTTC.

The chain joins TRBV10-3 to TRBJ1-5; D remains ambiguous. Trimming left V 0 bases short and J 5 bases short, with 8 bases between. The CDR3 sequence is 14 residues long. Looked up from germline, CDR1 is ENHRY and CDR2 is SYGVKD. The CDR3, as DNA: TGTGCCATCAGTGAGTCGTATAACTATCAGCCCCAGCATTTT. This sequence encodes CAISESYNYQPQHF.

V is TRBV28 and J is TRBJ2-4; 9 nucleotides match TRBD2. CDR3 length: 20 residues. With V trimmed by 2 bases and J by 0 bases, 14 bases remained unmatched. Germline CDR1 reads MDHEN; CDR2 reads SYDVKM. CDR3 sequence (DNA): TGTGCCAGCAGTTTACGGCGGGCTAGCGGGACCAATTTAGCCAAAAACATTCAGTACTTC. As protein: CASSLRRASGTNLAKNIQYF.

This clone was picked up one time. CDR3 DNA sequence: TGTGCCAGTAGAAAGGGTGACAGGAACTATCAGCCCCAGCATTTT. It yields the protein CASRKGDRNYQPQHF. The chain combines TRBV28 with TRBJ1-5, with TRBD1 as a possible D gene (6 bases). Germline V gives CDR1 MDHEN, CDR2 SYDVKM. V dropped 9 bases and J dropped 5 bases, with 20 bases sitting between them. This CDR3 comprises 15 residues.

This clone has a single count. Other DNA sequences within the sample encode an identical CDR3. This sequence joins TRBV10-3 and TRBJ2-1; 8 bases are a match to TRBD2. This CDR3 comprises 14 residues. The V gene end was trimmed by 5 bases and the J gene end by 9 bases; junction bases not matched to a gene: 9. The V gene's germline CDR1 is ENHRY and CDR2 SYGVKD. The CDR3 protein is CAISPGLDVGEQFF. The CDR3 DNA sequence: TGTGCCATCAGTCCGGGACTAGATGTGGGTGAGCAGTTCTTC.

Only one count was recorded for this clone. V and J are TRBV27 and TRBJ1-5; D not resolved. The CDR3 runs 13 residues. CDR1 MNHEY and CDR2 SMNVEV come from the germline V gene (reference sequence). The V end lost 2 bases, the J end lost 8 bases, and 10 bases lay between the germline ends. The CDR3: CASSLRGFEPQHF. CDR3 nucleotides: TGTGCCAGCAGTTTACGAGGTTTTGAGCCCCAGCATTTT.

The chain employs TRBV5-1 and TRBJ2-3; TRBD1 matches 8 bases. V shed 0 bases, J shed 2 bases, and the junction held 8 bases outside the gene matches. The germline CDR1 and CDR2 sequences are SGHRS and YFSETQ. The CDR3 contains 17 residues. The CDR3 is CASSLAKDRALTDTQYF. The CDR3 nucleotides are TGCGCCAGCAGCTTGGCCAAGGACAGGGCACTCACAGATACGCAGTATTTT. Using reference TRBV5-1 and TRBJ2-3 for the parts outside the CDR3, the full variable domain is KAGVTQTPRYLIKTRGQQVTLSCSPISGHRSVSWYQQTPGQGLQFLFEYFSETQRNKGNFPGRFSGRQFSNSRSEMNVSTLELGDSALYLCASSLAKDRALTDTQYFGPGTRLTVL.

This rearrangement joins TRBV6-6 to TRBJ1-4, with D uncertain. Trimming cost V 6 bases and J 7 bases, with 9 bases left between them. This CDR3 has 12 residues. CDR1 and CDR2 from the germline V gene are MNHNY and SVGAGI (reference sequence). The CDR3 DNA is TGTGCCAGCAGGGGCTTCGGTGAAAAACTGTTTTTT. This sequence encodes CASRGFGEKLFF.

This chain joins TRBV5-1 and TRBJ2-1; D is uncertain. V was trimmed by 0 bases and J by 4 bases, leaving 11 bases between them. CDR3 length: 15 residues. Germline-derived CDR1 and CDR2 are SGHRS and YFSETQ. The CDR3 DNA reads TGCGCCAGCAGCTTGGAAGTAGTGGCTTACAATGAGCAGTTCTTC. Translated: CASSLEVVAYNEQFF.

The gene calls are TRBV28 and TRBJ1-5; tentative D call: TRBD1 (5 bases). This CDR3 has 14 amino acids. Between the trimmed V and J ends, which lost 6 bases and 7 bases, there was a span of 16 bases. In germline, CDR1 is MDHEN, CDR2 SYDVKM. The CDR3, as DNA: TGTGCCAGCAGGCAGGGTTTGGCAGAACAGCCCCAGCATTTT. Translated: CASRQGLAEQPQHF. The whole variable domain, remainder taken from reference TRBV28 and TRBJ1-5, is DVKVTQSSRYLVKRTGEKVFLECVQDMDHENMFWYRQDPGLGLRLIYFSYDVKMKEKGDIPEGYSVSREKKERFSLILESASTNQTSMYLCASRQGLAEQPQHFGDGTRLSIL.

This chain connects TRBV28 to TRBJ1-5, with 7 positions matching TRBD1. J lost 0 bases, V lost 6 bases, and 11 bases had no gene match. The CDR3 sequence is 17 residues long. Per germline, CDR1 MDHEN and CDR2 SYDVKM. For the CDR3, the DNA is TGTGCCAGCAGCCTTACGGACAGGATTTATAGCAATCAGCCCCAGCATTTT. This sequence encodes CASSLTDRIYSNQPQHF.

The chain carries TRBV6-6 and TRBJ2-7; maybe TRBD2 (6 bases). Trimming left V 7 bases short and J 3 bases short, with 19 bases between. Germline CDR1 and CDR2: MNHNY and SVGAGI (reference sequence). The CDR3 loop spans 15 amino acids. CDR3 nucleotides: TGTGCCAGCAACAACCCGGGACTTTTAAACTACGAGCAGTACTTC. Its translation is CASNNPGLLNYEQYF.

The chain links TRBV30 to TRBJ1-5; D not certain. Germline loops: CDR1 GTSNPN, CDR2 SVGIG (reference sequence). Trimming left V 2 bases short and J 4 bases short, with 9 bases between. The CDR3 has 13 residues. The CDR3: CAWSLGVNQPQHF. The CDR3 DNA is TGTGCCTGGAGTTTAGGAGTAAATCAGCCCCAGCATTTT.

V is TRBV18 and J is TRBJ2-1; 7 nucleotides line up with TRBD2. V dropped 6 bases and J dropped 1; count of bases not matched to a gene: 3. CDR3 length equals 14 residues. Germline CDR1 reads KGHSH; CDR2 reads LQKENI. The CDR3: CASSSGGSYNEQFF. The CDR3 DNA sequence: TGTGCCAGCTCCTCCGGGGGGTCCTACAATGAGCAGTTCTTC. The full variable domain, rest sourced from reference TRBV18 and TRBJ2-1, is NAGVMQNPRHLVRRRGQEARLRCSPMKGHSHVYWYRQLPEEGLKFMVYLQKENIIDESGMPKERFSAEFPKEGPSILRIQQVVRGDSAAYFCASSSGGSYNEQFFGPGTRLTVL.

The CDR3 sequence: CASSKSSGSTGAYEQYF. The CDR3 DNA sequence: TGTGCCAGTAGTAAATCTAGCGGGAGCACCGGGGCCTACGAGCAGTACTTC. This chain connects TRBV19 to TRBJ2-7; TRBD2 aligns across 10 bases. Germline loops: CDR1 LNHDA, CDR2 SQIVND (reference sequence). With 4 bases clipped from V and 2 bases from J, the junction kept 11 bases outside the gene matches. CDR3 length: 17 residues. The full variable domain, rest sourced from reference TRBV19 and TRBJ2-7, is DGGITQSPKYLFRKEGQNVTLSCEQNLNHDAMYWYRQDPGQGLRLIYYSQIVNDFQKGDIAEGYSVSREKKESFPLTVTSAQKNPTAFYLCASSKSSGSTGAYEQYFGPGTRLTVT.

This chain links TRBV28 with TRBJ1-4; 8 bases match TRBD1. The CDR3 totals 17 residues. The V segment lost 4 bases and the J segment 0 bases; nucleotides outside the gene matches: 7. Germline CDR1 reads MDHEN; CDR2 reads SYDVKM. The DNA of the CDR3 is TGTGCCAGCAGTTCTACGGGACAGGACGCAACTAATGAAAAACTGTTTTTT. Protein product: CASSSTGQDATNEKLFF. The full variable domain, with the rest looked up from reference TRBV28 and TRBJ1-4, is DVKVTQSSRYLVKRTGEKVFLECVQDMDHENMFWYRQDPGLGLRLIYFSYDVKMKEKGDIPEGYSVSREKKERFSLILESASTNQTSMYLCASSSTGQDATNEKLFFGSGTQLSVL.

A remark on this clone: The same CDR3 can be traced to other DNA sequences in this sample. V and J are TRBV27 and TRBJ2-7; D is uncertain. The CDR3 runs to 13 residues. V was trimmed by 5 bases and J by 3 bases, leaving 11 bases between them. Germline V gives CDR1 MNHEY, CDR2 SMNVEV (reference sequence). The CDR3: CASSPRQYYEQYF. CDR3 in DNA: TGTGCCAGCAGTCCCCGACAATACTACGAGCAGTACTTC.

This chain joins TRBV5-8 and TRBJ2-3, with 9 bases fitting TRBD1. Per germline, CDR1 SGHTS and CDR2 YDEGEE. The length of the CDR3 is 15 residues. V was clipped by 5 bases and J by 5 bases; unmatched bases: 9. The CDR3, as DNA: TGTGCCAGCAGTAAGGGACAGGGTGATTTAGATACGCAGTATTTT. The encoded protein is CASSKGQGDLDTQYF.

V is TRBV7-9 and J is TRBJ2-1; tentative D call: TRBD1 (5 bases). V was trimmed by 0 bases and J by 7 bases, leaving 16 bases between them. The CDR3 covers 16 residues. Germline loops: CDR1 SEHNR, CDR2 FQNEAQ (reference sequence). CDR3 sequence reads: CASSLAWSGSTNEQFF. The CDR3 DNA follows: TGTGCCAGCAGCTTAGCGTGGTCAGGGTCAACAAATGAGCAGTTCTTC.

The rearrangement uses TRBV9 and TRBJ2-5; perhaps TRBD1 as D (6 bases). Looked up from germline, CDR1 is SGDLS and CDR2 is YYNGEE. The V end lost 3 bases, the J end lost 1 base, and 10 bases lay between the germline ends. This CDR3 contains 14 residues. CDR3 in amino acids: CASSARDTQETQYF. The CDR3 coding sequence is TGTGCCAGCAGCGCCCGGGACACCCAAGAGACCCAGTACTTC.

This clone appeared a single time. The chain employs TRBV11-2 and TRBJ2-1; 8 nucleotides match TRBD1. The CDR3 extends over 15 amino acids. Germline V lookup: CDR1 SGHAT, CDR2 FQNNGV. Trimming at V came to 2 bases and at J to 6 bases, leaving 6 bases not matched to a gene. The chain's CDR3 is CASSLLGDRRNEQFF. CDR3 DNA sequence: TGTGCCAGCAGCTTACTAGGGGACAGGCGCAATGAGCAGTTCTTC.

The gene calls are TRBV7-7 and TRBJ2-2; D gene unclear. The V gene lost 2 bases and the J gene lost 7 bases, with 8 bases spanning the gap. The V gene's germline CDR1 is SSHAT and CDR2 FNYEAQ (reference sequence). CDR3 size: 13 residues. The CDR3 DNA is TGTGCCAGCAGCTTATTGCCGGTCGGGGAGCTGTTTTTT. This translates into CASSLLPVGELFF.

This clone was observed once. The rearrangement links TRBV5-1 to TRBJ2-7; D perhaps matches TRBD1 (5 bases). Germline lookup yields CDR1 SGHRS and CDR2 YFSETQ. Trimming took 4 bases from V and 2 from J, leaving 13 bases between them. The CDR3 loop spans 14 amino acids. CDR3 region: CASSIGHGAYEQYF. CDR3 in DNA: TGCGCCAGCAGCATAGGACACGGAGCCTACGAGCAGTACTTC.